The entry below gives a single TCR beta chain sequence along with its context. The specificity of this receptor is unknown. Sequence at one end of the junction differs from germline and may be a read error. The cohort comprised approximately 700 healthy bone marrow donors. Cohort members were all nominally healthy when sampled, although unrecorded immune exposures were likely present. The donor tested CMV seropositive and was one of the 289 seropositive cohort members. Each donor provided a peripheral blood sample, and peripheral blood mononuclear cells were used for TCR beta sequencing. Genomic DNA was extracted from the blood cell samples with the Qiagen DNeasy Blood Extraction Kit. Library preparation employed the immunoSEQ multiplex PCR assay. The multiplex PCR relied on a mix of 60 forward primers for TCR Vbeta segments and 13 reverse primers for TCR Jbeta segments. The CDR3 region of rearranged TCR beta genes was amplified from genomic DNA with a multiplex PCR assay. On the Illumina HiSeq System, the amplified TCR beta libraries were sequenced as 87-base-pair reads. As for the original processing: Across the 670 or so repertoires, a later analysis counted 78 million or so unique TCR beta chains, approximately 10 million of which were shared by at least two donors. Raw reads were error-corrected and collapsed into unique sequences with a nearest-neighbor algorithm that merged closely related sequences to remove PCR and sequencing errors. V, D and J gene segments were assigned by aligning CDR3 sequences to IMGT reference sequences. For a sequence to be retained, a match of at least six nucleotides to both a V gene segment and a J gene segment was required. Rearrangements were classified as productive when the CDR3 lacked stop codons and remained in frame with V and J, and all other rearrangements were classified as non-productive. CDR3 was defined by IMGT convention, running from the second conserved V-encoded cysteine to the conserved J-encoded phenylalanine. The earlier analysis of fewer than 750 of the donors excluded sequences that lacked an unambiguous match to a single V gene segment. An earlier analysis of 550 to 650 of the donors classified V segments as functional when productive rearrangements were above 56.7% and as segregating when the standard deviation between donors was above 5%. A statistical classification framework was developed to diagnose cytomegalovirus status using the catalog of TCR beta chain sequences. A later analysis assigned V and J genes by comparing TCR nucleotide sequences with IMGT/GENE-DB human TR gene sequences. In a later analysis, CDR3 sequences and most-parsimonious VDJ recombination scenarios were assigned using the TCRdist pipeline. In a later analysis, every TCR beta chain was defined by the combination of its CDR3 amino acid sequence and its V-gene family, and reads without a unique V-gene family were dropped. A later analysis removed roughly 590 highly shared, low-generation-probability nucleotide sequences to deal with suspected cross-contamination and a sequencing artifact. In a later analysis, a clonal expansion index was calculated for each public chain from normalized within-repertoire ranks of inferred template counts. A later analysis computed generation probabilities with a VDJ recombination model fitted to out-of-frame rearrangements, and checked the results against IGoR. A later analysis scored TCR-TCR, TCR-HLA and TCR-CMV co-occurrence with hypergeometric tests, applying a repertoire-size bias correction to TCR pairs. False discovery rates were estimated in a later analysis by permuting HLA or CMV assignments 20 times. In a later analysis, co-occurring TCRs were grouped with DBSCAN, and TCRdist sequence similarity was added when clustering was performed within HLA-allele-positive subsets. For co-occurrence clustering, repertoires with fewer than 30,000 or more than 120,000 public chains were excluded, along with roughly 5 repertoires with anomalous nucleotide sharing. Here the immuneACCESS table is served through TCRdb, limited to in-frame sequences with V and J called. Missing clones are a known gap in these copies; in checked studies unresolved V genes cover under half, and the rest lacks a known reason. The V and J calls and the clone size are those of that table, but D and trimming were determined from the DNA. In this sample's table one finds 53,000 or so clones. The ten largest clones take up roughly 6.1% of the sample.

From a lookup of the germline V gene, CDR1 and CDR2 are SGDLS and YYNGEE. The cysteine opens and the phenylalanine closes a CDR3 of 13 amino acids. The CDR3 DNA has 39 bases and is translated from base 1. This record belongs to a study of cytomegalovirus exposure and HLA in healthy donors (TCRdb year 2017). Study-wide context: An earlier analysis of 587 of the donors reported 250 to 350 Gb of sequence data and 117 million unique TCR beta sequences obtained from some 170 million T cells. About 280 gigabases of sequencing data and around 85 million unique TCR sequences made up an early release that covered fewer than 650 HLA-typed donors. Of the approximately 400 genotyped donors, 80% to 90% were placed in the genetic ancestry cluster associated with self-reported Caucasian donors. The study aimed to test whether cataloging public T cell receptors could reveal signatures of past pathogen exposure. The study used immunosequencing to profile the T cell repertoires of more than 650 subjects and linked those repertoires to cytomegalovirus serostatus. Along with the approximately 620-subject first cohort, a separate validation cohort of roughly 110 different subjects was used. To predict cytomegalovirus infection status, the study combined high-throughput TCR immunosequencing, statistical association of individual TCRs with disease status, and machine learning. To study patterns of TCR occurrence, a later analysis re-analyzed previously published TCR beta repertoires from around 670 donors and added high-resolution HLA genotyping. Rather than using new phenotypic data, the later analysis identified candidate immune exposures from TCR beta sequences and from how often those sequences occurred across donors. An earlier analysis of some 500 of the donors used high-throughput TCR beta sequencing to judge whether each TCR beta V gene segment behaved as functional or pseudogenic. Alongside the repertoire data, information on donor age, sex, ethnicity and CMV serostatus was compiled. In a later genetic analysis, genome-wide SNP genotypes for 398 of the 666 donors were used, and that subset was treated as a discovery cohort. All discovery cohort repertoires had been generated on a single sequencing platform. HLA typing included class I and class II loci at four-digit resolution. The number of typed donors differed by locus: about 620-640 for A, B, C, DRB1 and DQB1; approximately 540 for DQA1; roughly 600 for DPA1; and approximately 450 for DPB1. Because of strong linkage in the cohort, five DR-DQ haplotypes were treated as single units for association and clustering. On average, 235,054 unique TCR beta nucleotide sequences were sequenced per donor among some 420 genotyped donors of the cohort, with about 19% of those sequences being non-productive. General conclusions and limits of the study: V-gene and J-gene trimming of TCR beta chains was associated with a missense DCLRE1C variant in a later genetic analysis, and the association was replicated in an independent cohort. According to a later analysis, TCR association rates differed among HLA loci, with DRB1 alleles showing the most associated TCRs and HLA-C alleles showing the fewest. CMV serostatus was the only immune exposure information available for the cohort. A total of 150 or so TCR beta chains were listed by the study as associated with cytomegalovirus. Compared with the approximately 700-donor mean, donors in an Asian-associated ancestry cluster had fewer N-insertions in productive TCRs, according to a later genetic analysis. Because counts were too low, more than 15 rarely observed V segments, including chromosome 9 orphons, were excluded from the earlier analysis of some 590 of the donors. Several of the top co-occurrence clusters appeared to be linked to parvovirus B19, influenza, CMV and Epstein-Barr virus, according to a later analysis. Some IMGT-functional V segments, including TRBV6-2 and TRBV6-3, could not be distinguished by the 87-base-pair reads and were therefore excluded. A further reported finding was that TCR beta sequences accurately predicted the HLA-A and HLA-B alleles for most subjects in the first cohort. Because HLA typing was unavailable for some donors at each locus, only the typed subset was used in association tests. Most TCR sequences were seen in very few donors, while some public TCRs were found in many individuals. Only TCR beta chains were sequenced in this cohort, and the absence of alpha or paired-chain data limited detectable features. An earlier analysis of 587 of the donors showed that most TCR beta V segments appeared in productive rearrangements either about 90% or about 30% of the time, which broadly matched IMGT annotations. In both the original and validation cohorts, the classifier was reported to diagnose cytomegalovirus status with high specificity and sensitivity. Sequencing depth was assumed to be roughly uniform across donors in the presence/absence analyses, though that assumption may not hold. In a later analysis, HLA-associated TCR beta chains were found to be more clonally expanded and to have lower generation probabilities than equally common non-associated chains. The sequencing pipeline was judged likely to have produced a cluster of highly shared sequence variants as a technical artifact. The authors suggested that the approach could potentially be generalized to other disease states and immunological phenotypes. Specific HLA alleles were associated with 18,000 or so TCR beta sequences at a false discovery rate of 0.05 in a later analysis. In vitro tests confirmed that a few of the cytomegalovirus-associated TCR beta chains recognize cytomegalovirus antigens. In a later analysis, most CMV-associated TCR beta chains were found to appear HLA-restricted, with HLA associations seemingly driven largely by CMV exposure. Linkage disequilibrium might explain the correlated functional status among segregating V segments, but an unknown experimental factor could not be ruled out. When HLA alleles, especially DR and DQ, strongly co-occurred, TCR associations were difficult to assign to individual alleles.

This TCR derives from a male donor in good health and CMV-seropositive. Specimen: PBMCs. The sequence joins TRBV9 to TRBJ1-2; the D gene cannot be resolved reliably. Here the CDR3 is given as CASSARDSAKNFF. The nucleotide sequence reads as follows: TGTGCCAGCAGTGCCAGAGACTCGGCGAAAAATTTTTTC.